Following are 24 T cell receptor beta chains from one sample sequenced in a study of cytomegalovirus exposure and HLA in healthy donors. The PCR made use of 60 Vbeta and 13 Jbeta primers. The assay was immunoSEQ multiplex PCR, and TCRdb's table has in-frame clones only and misses some. The repertoire holds 150,000 to 200,000 clones, with roughly 65% as singletons. The sample taken for sequencing was PBMCs. These receptors all stem from a man between 18 and 29 years old in good health and CMV-seropositive.

The chain uses TRBV11-2 and TRBJ2-7, with a tentative D call TRBD1 (6 bases). CDR1 is SGHAT, CDR2 FQNNGV, per germline. The CDR3 has 13 amino acids. With 3 bases removed from V and 1 base from J, the gap between germline ends came to 7 bases. In nucleotides, the CDR3 is TGTGCCAGCAGCTTCGGGACATCCTACGAGCAGTACGTC. Encoded protein: CASSFGTSYEQYV.

The chain's CDR3 is CAWSGTGPEQYV. The CDR3 nucleotides are TGTGCCTGGAGCGGGACAGGGCCCGAGCAGTACGTC. The V gene is TRBV30, the J gene TRBJ2-7, with TRBD1 matching 9 bases. The CDR3 totals 12 residues. V gave up 3 bases and J gave up 6 bases; unmatched junction bases: 3. Germline values: CDR1 GTSNPN, CDR2 SVGIG (reference sequence).

Regarding this clone: Other nucleotide sequences from this sample produce the same CDR3. The rearrangement uses TRBV6-1 and TRBJ1-1; D not resolved. Trimming pared 5 bases from V and 0 bases from J, leaving 7 bases between. The germline V gene has CDR1 MNHNS and CDR2 SASEGT. The CDR3 totals 13 residues. This CDR3 is CASSPLMNTEAFF. The CDR3 coding sequence is TGTGCCAGCAGTCCCCTTATGAACACTGAAGCTTTCTTT.

The chain joins TRBV5-1 to TRBJ2-1; D possibly corresponds to TRBD2 (6 bases). CDR3 size: 15 residues. V lost 1 base and J lost 4, with 12 bases in between. Germline assignment: CDR1 SGHRS and CDR2 YFSETQ. The CDR3 region is CASSLYSGDYNEQFF. CDR3 DNA: TGCGCCAGCAGCTTGTATAGCGGAGATTACAATGAGCAGTTCTTC.

This clone was observed once. The chain carries TRBV29-1 and TRBJ1-1, with D maybe TRBD1 (5 bases). The CDR3 covers 12 residues. Between the trimmed V and J ends, which lost 3 bases and 4 bases, there was a span of 9 bases. CDR1 and CDR2 from the germline V gene are SQVTM and ANQGSEA. The CDR3, as DNA: TGCAGCGTTGACAGGGCCCCCACTGAAGCTTTCTTT. Amino acids: CSVDRAPTEAFF.

This clone was counted between two and nine times. CDR3 DNA sequence: TGTGCCAGCAGCGCCGGCGGGGGTCCAGGAAACACCATATATTTT. As protein: CASSAGGGPGNTIYF. The rearrangement uses TRBV9 and TRBJ1-3; D is perhaps TRBD1 (5 bases). Between the trimmed V and J ends, which lost 3 bases and 4 bases, there was a span of 14 bases. Germline V gene sequence: CDR1 SGDLS, CDR2 YYNGEE. The CDR3 length is 15 residues.

This CDR3 is CASTPAGTVRGYTF. The CDR3 DNA reads TGTGCCAGCACCCCCGCAGGGACAGTTCGTGGCTACACCTTC. The rearrangement links TRBV7-8 to TRBJ1-2; 7 bases fit TRBD1. V dropped 7 bases and J dropped 7; count of bases not matched to a gene: 12. The CDR3 has 14 amino acids. The germline CDR1 and CDR2 sequences are SGHVS and FQNEAQ. Full variable domain (outside the CDR3, taken from reference TRBV7-8 and TRBJ1-2): GAGVSQSPRYKVAKRGQDVALRCDPISGHVSLFWYQQALGQGPEFLTYFQNEAQLDKSGLPSDRFFAERPEGSVSTLKIQRTQQEDSAVYLCASTPAGTVRGYTFGSGTRLTVV.

This rearrangement joins TRBV14 to TRBJ2-7; perhaps TRBD1 as D (5 bases). The CDR3 totals 13 residues. Trimming pared 4 bases from V and 4 bases from J, leaving 11 bases between. CDR1 is SGHDN, CDR2 FVKESK, per germline. The CDR3 reads CASSLQDRYEQYV. CDR3 in DNA: TGTGCCAGCAGCCTACAGGATCGGTACGAGCAGTACGTC.

This clone appeared a few times. This chain uses TRBV5-8 with TRBJ1-2; D is perhaps TRBD1 (5 bases). The CDR3 is 15 residues long. V dropped 2 bases and J dropped 1 base, with 12 bases sitting between them. Germline CDR1 reads SGHTS; CDR2 reads YDEGEE. The CDR3 DNA reads TGTGCCAGCAGCTTCGCCGGGGGGAATAACTATGGCTACACCTTC. This gives the protein CASSFAGGNNYGYTF.

This rearrangement joins TRBV18 to TRBJ1-6; 10 bases line up with TRBD1. J gave up 8 bases and V 8 bases, and 3 bases lay outside the gene matches. The CDR3 spans 13 residues. Germline assignment: CDR1 KGHSH and CDR2 LQKENI. The CDR3 sequence: CASRGTGDSPLHF. CDR3 DNA sequence: TGTGCCAGCCGTGGGACAGGGGATTCACCCCTCCACTTT.

CDR3 sequence reads: CASSPTASSGNTIYF. CDR3 DNA: TGTGCCAGCAGCCCGACAGCTTCCTCTGGAAACACCATATATTTT. The chain employs TRBV6-5 and TRBJ1-3; a weak D match, TRBD1 (5 bases). The CDR3 runs 15 residues. Between the trimmed V and J ends, which lost 6 bases and 0 bases, there was a span of 12 bases. Germline CDR1 and CDR2: MNHEY and SVGAGI.

The V gene is TRBV5-1, the J gene TRBJ1-2, with D perhaps TRBD1 (5 bases). Trimming pared 0 bases from V and 4 bases from J, leaving 7 bases between. There are 13 residues in the CDR3. CDR1 and CDR2 from the germline V gene are SGHRS and YFSETQ. CDR3 region: CASSLETVYGYTF. CDR3 nucleotides: TGCGCCAGCAGCTTGGAGACAGTCTATGGCTACACCTTC.

The rearrangement uses TRBV2 and TRBJ1-5, with 7 bases aligning to TRBD1. In germline, CDR1 is SNHLY, CDR2 FYNNEI. J was trimmed by 3 bases and V by 4 bases; bases with no gene match: 3. This CDR3 region has 14 residues. CDR3 DNA: TGTGCCAGCAGTGGGGACAGCAACAATCAGCCCCAGCATTTT. Translated, it gives CASSGDSNNQPQHF. Looking up the rest from reference TRBV2 and TRBJ1-5 gives the full variable domain: EPEVTQTPSHQVTQMGQEVILRCVPISNHLYFYWYRQILGQKVEFLVSFYNNEISEKSEIFDDQFSVERPDGSNFTLKIRSTKLEDSAMYFCASSGDSNNQPQHFGDGTRLSIL.

This clone was counted only a few times. One junction end does not reproduce the germline sequence, and a read error may be involved. V usage is TRBV7-9 and J usage is TRBJ2-2; D perhaps matches TRBD1 (7 bases). CDR3 size: 17 residues. Germline V gives CDR1 SEHNR, CDR2 FQNEAQ (reference sequence). CDR3 amino acids: CSSSLVRQGGNTGELFF. The CDR3 DNA reads as TGTTCCAGCAGCTTAGTGCGCCAGGGGGGGAACACCGGGGAGCTGTTTTTT.

The chain combines TRBV18 with TRBJ1-5; D remains ambiguous. V was pared by 6 bases and J by 8 bases, with 14 bases between. This CDR3 has 13 residues. Looked up from germline, CDR1 is KGHSH and CDR2 is LQKENI. Here the CDR3 reads CASSRERREPQHF. The CDR3 DNA is TGTGCCAGCTCCCGTGAGCGGAGGGAGCCCCAGCATTTT.

The chain carries TRBV29-1 and TRBJ2-5, with 7 bases identical to TRBD2. The V gene end was trimmed by 1 base and the J gene end by 2 bases; junction bases not matched to a gene: 4. Germline V CDR1 and CDR2: SQVTM, ANQGSEA. The CDR3 covers 14 residues. The CDR3 DNA follows: TGCAGCGTTGAAGGGGAGGGAGTACAAGAGACCCAGTACTTC. This gives the protein CSVEGEGVQETQYF.

The rearrangement links TRBV7-2 to TRBJ1-1; 8 bases map to TRBD1. CDR3 length: 14 residues. J was trimmed by 5 bases and V by 8 bases; bases with no gene match: 10. Germline V lookup: CDR1 SGHTA, CDR2 FQGNSA. The CDR3: CASAPRTGRTEAFF. The CDR3 coding sequence is TGTGCCAGCGCCCCCCGGACAGGGCGTACTGAAGCTTTCTTT.

J is TRBJ2-5 and V is TRBV6-1; the match to TRBD2 covers 7 bases. V lost 6 bases to trimming and J lost 2 bases; unmatched junction nucleotides: 9. CDR3 length: 15 amino acids. Per the germline V gene, CDR1 is MNHNS and CDR2 is SASEGT. CDR3 amino acids: CASRTGTNPQETQYF. As DNA, the CDR3 is TGTGCCAGCAGAACCGGGACTAACCCTCAAGAGACCCAGTACTTC.

This clone was counted a single time. V and J are TRBV27 and TRBJ2-1; possibly TRBD2 for D (5 bases). The CDR3 contains 12 residues. Germline V gene data show CDR1 as MNHEY and CDR2 as SMNVEV (reference sequence). V lost 5 bases and J lost 9, with 11 bases in between. This CDR3 reads CASSGGLGEQFF. The CDR3, as DNA: TGTGCCAGCAGTGGAGGACTCGGTGAGCAGTTCTTC.

The V gene is TRBV29-1, the J gene TRBJ1-5, with 9 bases aligning to TRBD1. The CDR3 spans 13 residues. The J segment lost 7 bases and the V segment lost 4 bases, leaving 5 bases of the junction unmatched. CDR1 and CDR2 from the germline V gene are SQVTM and ANQGSEA. The DNA of the CDR3 is TGCAGCGTTGGACAGGGGGGCGGGCAGCCCCAGCATTTT. This codes for CSVGQGGGQPQHF.

The gene calls are TRBV27 and TRBJ1-4; maybe TRBD1 (5 bases). The CDR3 contains 20 residues. V lost 5 bases and J 4 bases, leaving 29 bases between the germline ends. Germline CDR1 MNHEY, CDR2 SMNVEV (reference sequence). CDR3 loop: CASSTLPPQGTPFHNEKLFF. As DNA, the CDR3 is TGTGCCAGCAGTACCCTTCCCCCCCAGGGAACTCCTTTTCATAATGAAAAACTGTTTTTT.

This clone appeared once. CDR3 sequence (DNA): TGTGCCAGCAGCGCGGACCCTATTGGAGGCACTGAAGCTTTCTTT. As protein: CASSADPIGGTEAFF. This chain connects TRBV5-5 to TRBJ1-1; D is uncertain. Deletions cut 4 bases from V and 4 bases from J, with 17 bases between. The length of the CDR3 is 15 residues. Germline CDR1 is SGHKS and CDR2 is YYEKEE (reference sequence).

This chain uses TRBV13 with TRBJ2-1, with 7 bases that match TRBD1. This CDR3 comprises 15 residues. The V and J ends lost 5 bases and 4 bases, in that order; junction bases with no gene match: 8. Germline V gene sequence: CDR1 PRHDT, CDR2 FYEKMQ (reference sequence). The CDR3 loop is CASSPMTGSYNEQFF. The CDR3 bases are TGTGCCAGCAGCCCCATGACAGGGTCTTACAATGAGCAGTTCTTC.

V and J are TRBV18 and TRBJ2-1; a possible D gene is TRBD2 (6 bases). CDR1 is KGHSH and CDR2 is LQKENI in the germline V gene. The CDR3 is 15 residues long. The V end lost 5 bases, the J end lost 3 bases, and 14 bases lay between the germline ends. The CDR3: CASSVLGGDYNEQFF. In DNA form, the CDR3 reads TGTGCCAGCTCAGTCCTGGGCGGGGACTACAATGAGCAGTTCTTC. The full variable domain, its missing parts supplied by reference TRBV18 and TRBJ2-1, is NAGVMQNPRHLVRRRGQEARLRCSPMKGHSHVYWYRQLPEEGLKFMVYLQKENIIDESGMPKERFSAEFPKEGPSILRIQQVVRGDSAAYFCASSVLGGDYNEQFFGPGTRLTVL.